This TCR beta chain was recovered during a study of cytomegalovirus exposure and HLA in healthy donors. Study details: Some 91 million unique TCRs from HLA-typed donors were held in an early release of data.

The PCR used 60 Vbeta and 13 Jbeta primers. Only in-frame clones appear in the TCRdb table, and some are missing; sequencing was by immunoSEQ multiplex PCR. The listing contains some 41,000 clones. As to this clone: Its antigen is currently unknown.

Deletions cut 1 base from V and 5 bases from J, with 8 bases between. Germline CDR1 and CDR2: SEHNR and FQNEAQ (reference sequence). The CDR3 is made up of 13 amino acids. General study points: Cytomegalovirus status, reportedly, was diagnosed with high specificity and sensitivity by the classifier. Excluded were some V segments that proved indistinguishable, including TRBV6-2 and TRBV6-3.

Specimen: PBMCs. The TCR originated in a male donor in good health and CMV-seronegative. The gene calls are TRBV7-9 and TRBJ2-5, with a tentative D call TRBD2 (5 bases). The CDR3 sequence is CASSLVSVETQYF. CDR3 coding DNA: TGTGCCAGCAGCTTAGTTAGCGTTGAGACCCAGTACTTC.